Detailed here is one T cell receptor beta chain. This clone was seen once. What this receptor recognizes is not known. One base away there is no much larger clone; base qualities are not given. As encoded in the germline V gene, CDR1 is SQVTM while CDR2 is ANQGSEA. The V and J ends are trimmed by 3 bases and 7 bases, leaving 12 bases between them. Its CDR3 holds 13 amino acids, cysteine through phenylalanine. Only the CDR3 region is kept as DNA, spanning 39 bases read in frame from base 1. The cohort was made up of roughly 670 healthy bone marrow donors. Cohort members were all nominally healthy when sampled, although unrecorded immune exposures were likely present. The donor tested CMV seronegative and was one of the 352 seronegative cohort members. Every donor gave a peripheral blood sample, and the peripheral blood mononuclear cells from that sample were used for TCR beta sequencing. Genomic DNA was extracted from the blood cell samples with the Qiagen DNeasy Blood Extraction Kit.

The sample is drawn from a study of cytomegalovirus exposure and HLA in healthy donors (dated by TCRdb to the late 2010s). Regarding the study in general: In an earlier analysis of roughly 500 of the donors, under 300 Gb of sequence data and 100 million or so unique TCR beta sequences from roughly 190 million T cells were reported. Of the roughly 400 genotyped donors, 80% to 90% were placed in the genetic ancestry cluster associated with self-reported Caucasian donors. All discovery cohort repertoires had been generated on a single sequencing platform. In a later analysis, previously published TCR beta repertoires from roughly 710 donors were re-analyzed and high-resolution HLA genotyping was added so that TCR occurrence patterns could be studied. An early release covering over 500 HLA-typed donors comprised approximately 300 gigabases of sequencing data and about 90 million unique TCR sequences. The study profiled the T cell repertoires of more than 500 subjects by immunosequencing and related them to cytomegalovirus serostatus. To predict cytomegalovirus infection status, the study combined high-throughput TCR immunosequencing, statistical association of individual TCRs with disease status, and machine learning. An earlier analysis of 587 of the donors applied high-throughput TCR beta sequencing to assess whether each TCR beta V gene segment acted as functional or pseudogenic. Donor age, sex, ethnicity and CMV serostatus were compiled together with the repertoire data. HLA typing covered class I and class II loci at four-digit resolution. The study was designed to test whether signatures of past pathogen exposure could be identified by cataloging public T cell receptors. Rather than using new phenotypic data, the later analysis identified candidate immune exposures from TCR beta sequences and from how often those sequences occurred across donors. Five DR-DQ haplotypes were treated as single units for association and clustering because of strong linkage in the cohort. Among roughly 370 genotyped donors of the cohort, an average of 235,054 unique TCR beta nucleotide sequences were sequenced per donor, approximately 20% of them non-productive. Along with the roughly 710-subject first cohort, a separate validation cohort of around 110 different subjects was used. A later genetic analysis used genome-wide SNP genotypes for about three fifths of the 666 donors, treating that subset as a discovery cohort. Typing coverage differed by locus: A, B, C, DRB1 and DQB1 were typed in roughly 620-640 donors, DQA1 in around 500, DPA1 in 600 to 610, and DPB1 in around 490.

The investigation overall reported the following: The authors suggested that the approach could potentially be extended to other disease states and immunological phenotypes. Broadly in line with IMGT annotations, most TCR beta V segments showed up in productive rearrangements about 87% or about 30% of the time in an earlier analysis of some 590 of the donors. For the cohort, immune exposure information was limited to CMV serostatus. Only TCR beta chains were sequenced in this cohort, and the absence of alpha or paired-chain data limited detectable features. Across donors, most TCR sequences were observed very rarely, whereas some public TCRs were present in many individuals. A further reported finding was that TCR beta sequences accurately predicted the HLA-A and HLA-B alleles for most subjects in the first cohort. A total of 164 TCR beta chains were listed by the study as associated with cytomegalovirus. The sequencing pipeline was judged likely to have produced a cluster of highly shared sequence variants as a technical artifact. Because HLA typing was missing for some donors at each locus, association tests included only the typed subset. According to a later analysis, TCR association rates differed among HLA loci, with DRB1 alleles showing the most associated TCRs and HLA-C alleles showing the fewest. An association between a missense DCLRE1C variant and V-gene and J-gene trimming of TCR beta chains was found in a later genetic analysis and replicated in an independent cohort. When HLA alleles, especially DR and DQ, strongly co-occurred, attributing TCR associations to individual alleles was difficult. In a later analysis, most CMV-associated TCR beta chains were found to appear HLA-restricted, with HLA associations seemingly driven largely by CMV exposure. A later analysis associated 16,951 TCR beta sequences with specific HLA alleles at a false discovery rate of 0.05. A few of the identified cytomegalovirus-associated TCR beta chains were confirmed in vitro to be specific for cytomegalovirus antigens. Compared with equally common non-associated chains, HLA-associated TCR beta chains in a later analysis were more clonally expanded and had lower generation probabilities. Several of the top co-occurrence clusters appeared to be linked to parvovirus B19, influenza, CMV and Epstein-Barr virus, according to a later analysis. A later genetic analysis reported fewer N-insertions in productive TCRs among donors in an Asian-associated ancestry cluster than the roughly 700-donor mean. Correlated functional status among segregating V segments might reflect linkage disequilibrium, but an unknown experimental factor could not be ruled out. Because counts were too low, roughly 18 rarely observed V segments, including chromosome 9 orphons, were left out of the earlier analysis of approximately 500 of the donors. Cytomegalovirus status was reported to be diagnosed by the classifier with high specificity and sensitivity in both the original and validation cohorts. Sequencing depth was assumed to be roughly uniform across donors in the presence/absence analyses, though that assumption may not hold. Some IMGT-functional V segments, including TRBV6-2 and TRBV6-3, could not be told apart with the 87-base-pair reads, so those segments were excluded.

The method was the immunoSEQ multiplex PCR assay. For the multiplex PCR, a mixture combining 60 forward primers for TCR Vbeta segments and 13 reverse primers for TCR Jbeta segments was used. The CDR3 region of rearranged TCR beta genes was amplified from genomic DNA by a multiplex PCR assay. On the Illumina HiSeq System, the amplified TCR beta libraries were sequenced as 87-base-pair reads. As for how the authors treated the data: A later analysis counted tens of millions of unique TCR beta chains across the 640 or so repertoires, and around 9.9 million of these chains were shared by at least two donors. A nearest-neighbor algorithm error-corrected the raw reads and collapsed the reads into unique sequences, merging closely related sequences to remove PCR and sequencing errors. V, D and J gene segments were assigned by aligning CDR3 sequences to IMGT reference sequences. For a sequence to be retained, at least a six-nucleotide match to both a V gene segment and a J gene segment was required. A rearrangement counted as productive if the CDR3 had no stop codons and remained in frame with V and J, and every other rearrangement counted as non-productive. CDR3 was defined according to IMGT convention as the region running from the second conserved V-encoded cysteine to the conserved J-encoded phenylalanine. The earlier analysis of about 610 of the donors excluded any sequence lacking an unambiguous match to a single V gene segment. An earlier analysis of 587 of the donors classified V segments as functional when productive rearrangements were above 56.7% and as segregating when the standard deviation between donors was above 5%. A statistical classification framework was built to diagnose cytomegalovirus status from the catalog of TCR beta chain sequences. In a later analysis, V and J genes were assigned by comparing TCR nucleotide sequences against IMGT/GENE-DB human TR gene sequences. A later analysis assigned CDR3 sequences and most-parsimonious VDJ recombination scenarios with the TCRdist pipeline. In a later analysis, every TCR beta chain was defined by the combination of its CDR3 amino acid sequence and its V-gene family, and reads without a unique V-gene family were dropped. In a later analysis, several hundred highly shared, low-generation-probability nucleotide sequences were removed to address suspected cross-contamination and a sequencing artifact. In a later analysis, a clonal expansion index was calculated for each public chain from normalized within-repertoire ranks of inferred template counts. In a later analysis, generation probabilities were computed with a VDJ recombination model fitted to out-of-frame rearrangements, and the resulting probabilities were checked against IGoR. A later analysis scored TCR-TCR, TCR-HLA and TCR-CMV co-occurrence with hypergeometric tests, applying a repertoire-size bias correction to TCR pairs. A later analysis estimated false discovery rates by permuting HLA or CMV assignments 20 times. In a later analysis, co-occurring TCRs were grouped with DBSCAN, and TCRdist sequence similarity was added when clustering was performed within HLA-allele-positive subsets. For co-occurrence clustering, repertoires with fewer than 30,000 or more than 120,000 public chains were excluded, along with about five repertoires with anomalous nucleotide sharing. Not all clones reach the TCRdb copy of this immuneACCESS table, which keeps in-frame sequences only. Checked studies attribute under half of the gap to unresolved V genes and leave the rest unexplained. V, J and clone size are those of that table, while D and trimming were read from the DNA. The sample table shows 130,000 or so clones, and 70% to 75% are seen once. In total, the top ten clones hold about 3% of the sample.

This clonotype was sampled from a man in his thirties or forties in good health and CMV-seronegative. Sequencing input: PBMCs. The sequence links TRBV29-1 to TRBJ1-4, with TRBD1 tentatively as D gene (5 bases match). The sequenced DNA is TGCAGCGTTGATGGGGCGGGGGGTGAAAAACTGTTTTTT. Translated, this gives CSVDGAGGEKLFF.